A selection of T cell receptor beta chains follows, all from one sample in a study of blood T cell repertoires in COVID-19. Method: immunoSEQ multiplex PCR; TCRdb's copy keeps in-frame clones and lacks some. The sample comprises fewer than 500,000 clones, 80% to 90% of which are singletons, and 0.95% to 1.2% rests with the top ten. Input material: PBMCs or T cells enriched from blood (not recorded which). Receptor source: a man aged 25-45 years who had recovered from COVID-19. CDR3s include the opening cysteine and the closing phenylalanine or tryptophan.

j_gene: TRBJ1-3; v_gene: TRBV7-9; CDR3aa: CASSLATGSSGNTIYF
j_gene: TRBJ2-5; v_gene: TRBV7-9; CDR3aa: CASSPGLSGRAMKTQYF
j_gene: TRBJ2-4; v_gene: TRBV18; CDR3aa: CASSPLPQGGNIQYF
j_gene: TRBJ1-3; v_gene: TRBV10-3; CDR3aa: CAISGVQDSSGNTIYF
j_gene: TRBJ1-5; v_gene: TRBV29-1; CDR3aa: CSAQRSWDQPQHF
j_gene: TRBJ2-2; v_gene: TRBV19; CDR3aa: CASSPRTSSTGELFF
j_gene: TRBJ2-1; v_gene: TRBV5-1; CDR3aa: CASSSTGTSGRAGEQFF
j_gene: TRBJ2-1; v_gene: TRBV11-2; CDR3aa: CASSTWTSGSNEQFF
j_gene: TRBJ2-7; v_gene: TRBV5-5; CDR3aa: CASSLQGSYEQYF
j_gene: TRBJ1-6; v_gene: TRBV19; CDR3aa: CASTPGQNNSPLHF
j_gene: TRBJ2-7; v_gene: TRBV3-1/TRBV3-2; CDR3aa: CASSQLPGGHQFIF
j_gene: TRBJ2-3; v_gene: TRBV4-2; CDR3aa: CASSHPWRLAGSTDTQYF
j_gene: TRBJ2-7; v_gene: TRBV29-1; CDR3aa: CSGADRGYEQYF
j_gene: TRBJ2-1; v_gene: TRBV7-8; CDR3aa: CAGAPGLAWNEQFF
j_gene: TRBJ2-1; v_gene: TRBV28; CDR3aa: CASSFSGTGGWDEQFF
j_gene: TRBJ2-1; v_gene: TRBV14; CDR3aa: CASSLLAASYNEQFF
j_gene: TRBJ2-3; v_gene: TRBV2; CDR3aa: CASRGTSGGAPDTQYF
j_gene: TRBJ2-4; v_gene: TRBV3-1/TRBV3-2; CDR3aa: CASSPAGRLAGGNIQYF
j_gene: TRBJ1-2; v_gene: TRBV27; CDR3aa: CASSPGTEANYGYTF
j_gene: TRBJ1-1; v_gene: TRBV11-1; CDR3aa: CASSPGVTEAFF
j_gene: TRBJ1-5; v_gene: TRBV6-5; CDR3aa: CASLNPAGQPQHF
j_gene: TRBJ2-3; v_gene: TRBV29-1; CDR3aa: CSTGTSGSTDTQYF
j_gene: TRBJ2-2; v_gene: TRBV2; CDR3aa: CASSENMITGELFF
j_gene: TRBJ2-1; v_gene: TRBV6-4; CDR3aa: CASSELAGRGQFF
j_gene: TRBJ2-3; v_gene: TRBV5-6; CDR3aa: CASSSPGFLSTDTQYF
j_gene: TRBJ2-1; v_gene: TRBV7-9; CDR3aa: CASSRQLAGAEQFF
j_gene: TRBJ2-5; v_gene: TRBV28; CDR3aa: CASSLTFKETQYF
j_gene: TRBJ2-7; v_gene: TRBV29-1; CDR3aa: CSVYRRSSYEQYF
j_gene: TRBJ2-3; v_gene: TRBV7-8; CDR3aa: CASSKNGPGGEDTQYF
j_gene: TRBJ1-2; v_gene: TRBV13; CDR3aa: CASSPTGAGYTF
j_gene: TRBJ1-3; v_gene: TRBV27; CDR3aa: CASRPGLETGNTIYF
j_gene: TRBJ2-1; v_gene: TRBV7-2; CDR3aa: CASSLGQGTYNEQFF
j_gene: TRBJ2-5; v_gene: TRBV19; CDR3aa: CASSIYRGPLVETQYF
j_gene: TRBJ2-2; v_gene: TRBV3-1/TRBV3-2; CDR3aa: CASTTSGTWLLTGELFF
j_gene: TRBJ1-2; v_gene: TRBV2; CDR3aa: CASSRRTGRDGYTF
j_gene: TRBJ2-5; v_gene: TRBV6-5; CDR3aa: CASSYSSLGPGVQYF
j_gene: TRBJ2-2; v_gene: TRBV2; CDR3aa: CASSPGTSGTGELFF
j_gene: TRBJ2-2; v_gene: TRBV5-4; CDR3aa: CASSLSFLSRQENTGELFF